This T cell receptor (beta chain) emerged from a study of T cells after yellow fever vaccination. Background on the study: With SMART-Seq v4 Ultra Low Input, the fractions containing low cell numbers were prepared.

The germline V gene has CDR1 SQVTM and CDR2 ANQGSEA. The CDR3 runs to 15 residues. V lost 1 base and J lost 1; bases outside the gene matches: 7. Findings and caveats of the study: Bulk-population clonotypes that are abundant could appear as contaminants in FACS-sorted repertoires. Once the booster was given, most primary-vaccination clones reappeared, at approximately 97% for CD4 and roughly 86% for CD8.

TCR cDNA, made by 5'RACE template switching, carried an added universal primer site and UMIs. TCRdb recomputed calls from the 5' RACE reads with MiXCR, one row per CDR3 protein. The table includes around 610,000 distinct CDR3 sequences, 13% detected once. This clonotype was observed many times. Its antigen remains unidentified. This receptor was identified in a man between 25 and 39 years old who received the YFV17D yellow fever vaccine. Sequencing was performed on PBMCs, taken on the day of the yellow fever booster vaccination. This chain links TRBV29-1 with TRBJ2-7; TRBD2 matches 7 bases. CDR3 in amino acids: CSVEGGSFRSYEQYF. CDR3 sequence (DNA): TGCAGCGTTGAAGGCGGGAGTTTCCGTTCCTACGAGCAGTACTTC.